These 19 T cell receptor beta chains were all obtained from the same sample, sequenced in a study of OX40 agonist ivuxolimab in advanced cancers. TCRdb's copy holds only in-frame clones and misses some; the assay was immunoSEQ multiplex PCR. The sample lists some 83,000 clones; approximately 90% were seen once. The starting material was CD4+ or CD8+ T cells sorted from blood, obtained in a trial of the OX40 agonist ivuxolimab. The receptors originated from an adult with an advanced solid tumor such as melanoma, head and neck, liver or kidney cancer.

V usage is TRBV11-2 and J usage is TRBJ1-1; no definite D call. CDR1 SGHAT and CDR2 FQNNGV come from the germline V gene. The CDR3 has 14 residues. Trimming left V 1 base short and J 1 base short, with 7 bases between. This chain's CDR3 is CASSLGPENTEAFF. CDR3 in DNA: TGTGCCAGCAGCTTAGGTCCAGAGAACACTGAAGCTTTCTTT. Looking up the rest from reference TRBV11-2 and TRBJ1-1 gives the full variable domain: EAGVAQSPRYKIIEKRQSVAFWCNPISGHATLYWYQQILGQGPKLLIQFQNNGVVDDSQLPKDRFSAERLKGVDSTLKIQPAKLEDSAVYLCASSLGPENTEAFFGQGTRLTVV.

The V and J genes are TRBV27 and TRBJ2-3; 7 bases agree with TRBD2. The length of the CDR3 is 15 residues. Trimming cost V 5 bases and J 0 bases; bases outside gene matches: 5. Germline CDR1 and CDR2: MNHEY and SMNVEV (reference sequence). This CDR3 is CASSPLATSTDTQYF. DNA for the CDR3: TGTGCCAGCAGTCCACTAGCGACAAGCACAGATACGCAGTATTTT.

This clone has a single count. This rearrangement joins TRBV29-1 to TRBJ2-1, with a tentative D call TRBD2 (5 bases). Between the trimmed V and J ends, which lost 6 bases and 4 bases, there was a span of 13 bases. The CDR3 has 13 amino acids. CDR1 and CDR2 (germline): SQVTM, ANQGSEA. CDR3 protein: CSVLQRGYNEQFF. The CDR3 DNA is TGCAGCGTATTACAACGAGGGTACAATGAGCAGTTCTTC.

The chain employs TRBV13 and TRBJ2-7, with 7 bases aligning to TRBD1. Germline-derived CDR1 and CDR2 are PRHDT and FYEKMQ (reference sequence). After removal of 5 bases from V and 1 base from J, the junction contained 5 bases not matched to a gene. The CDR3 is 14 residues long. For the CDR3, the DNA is TGTGCCAGCAGCCCTTGGGACAGATCCTACGAGCAGTACTTC. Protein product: CASSPWDRSYEQYF.

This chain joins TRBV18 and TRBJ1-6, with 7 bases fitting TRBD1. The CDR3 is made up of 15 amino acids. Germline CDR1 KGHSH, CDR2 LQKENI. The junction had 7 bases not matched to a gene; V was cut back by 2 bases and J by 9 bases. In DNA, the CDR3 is TGTGCCAGCTCACCAAACAGGGGCATGAGTTCACCCCTCCACTTT. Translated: CASSPNRGMSSPLHF.

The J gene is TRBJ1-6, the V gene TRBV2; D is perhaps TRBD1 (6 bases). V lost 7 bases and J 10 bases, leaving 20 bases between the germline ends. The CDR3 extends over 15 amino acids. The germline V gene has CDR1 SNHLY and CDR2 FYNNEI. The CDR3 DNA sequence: TGTGCCAGCACCGGCAGGGGCATGTCTAAATCACCCCTCCACTTT. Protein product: CASTGRGMSKSPLHF.

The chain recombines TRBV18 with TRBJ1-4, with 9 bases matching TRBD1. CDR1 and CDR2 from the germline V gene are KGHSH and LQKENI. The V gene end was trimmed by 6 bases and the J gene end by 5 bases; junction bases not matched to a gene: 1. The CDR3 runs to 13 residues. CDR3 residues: CASSTGGNEKLFF. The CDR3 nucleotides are TGTGCCAGCTCGACAGGGGGAAATGAAAAACTGTTTTTT.

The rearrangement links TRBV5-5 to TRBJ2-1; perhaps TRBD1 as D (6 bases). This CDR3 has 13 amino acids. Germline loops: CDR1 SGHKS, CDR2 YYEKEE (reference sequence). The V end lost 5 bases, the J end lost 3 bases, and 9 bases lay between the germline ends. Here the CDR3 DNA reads TGTGCCAGCAGACAGGACAGCTACAATGAGCAGTTCTTC. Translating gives CASRQDSYNEQFF.

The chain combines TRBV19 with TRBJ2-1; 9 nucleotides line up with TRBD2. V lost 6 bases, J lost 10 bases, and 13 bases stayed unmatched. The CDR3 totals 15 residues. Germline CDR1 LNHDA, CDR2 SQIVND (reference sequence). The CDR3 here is CASSVLSGSAGEQFF. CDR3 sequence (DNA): TGTGCCAGTAGCGTCCTTAGCGGGAGTGCTGGGGAGCAGTTCTTC. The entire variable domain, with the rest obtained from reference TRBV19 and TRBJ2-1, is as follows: DGGITQSPKYLFRKEGQNVTLSCEQNLNHDAMYWYRQDPGQGLRLIYYSQIVNDFQKGDIAEGYSVSREKKESFPLTVTSAQKNPTAFYLCASSVLSGSAGEQFFGPGTRLTVL.

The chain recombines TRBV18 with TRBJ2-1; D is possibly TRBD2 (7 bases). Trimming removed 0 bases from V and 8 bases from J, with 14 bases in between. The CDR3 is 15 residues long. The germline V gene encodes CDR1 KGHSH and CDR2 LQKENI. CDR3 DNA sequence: TGTGCCAGCTCACCACCGGGGGCGGGAGTTGATGAGCAGTTCTTC. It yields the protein CASSPPGAGVDEQFF.

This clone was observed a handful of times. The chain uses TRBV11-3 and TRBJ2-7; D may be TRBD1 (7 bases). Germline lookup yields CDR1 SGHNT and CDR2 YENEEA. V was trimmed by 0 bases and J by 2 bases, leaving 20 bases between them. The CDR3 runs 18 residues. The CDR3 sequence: CASSLDRGGGDGTYEQYF. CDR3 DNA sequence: TGTGCCAGCAGCTTAGACCGCGGAGGGGGCGATGGGACCTACGAGCAGTACTTC. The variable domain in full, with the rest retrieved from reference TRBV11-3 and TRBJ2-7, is EAGVVQSPRYKIIEKKQPVAFWCNPISGHNTLYWYLQNLGQGPELLIRYENEEAVDDSQLPKDRFSAERLKGVDSTLKIQPAELGDSAVYLCASSLDRGGGDGTYEQYFGPGTRLTVT.

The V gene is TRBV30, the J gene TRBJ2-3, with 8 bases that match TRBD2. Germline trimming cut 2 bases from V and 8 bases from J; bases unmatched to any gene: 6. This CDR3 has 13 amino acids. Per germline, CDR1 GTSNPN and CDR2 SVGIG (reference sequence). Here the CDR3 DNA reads TGTGCCTGGAGTAGCGGGAGTCGGGGTACGCAGTATTTT. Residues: CAWSSGSRGTQYF.

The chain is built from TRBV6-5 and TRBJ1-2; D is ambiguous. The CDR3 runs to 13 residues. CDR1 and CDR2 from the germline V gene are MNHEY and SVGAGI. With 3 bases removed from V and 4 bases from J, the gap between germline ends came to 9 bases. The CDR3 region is CASSYSVFYGYTF. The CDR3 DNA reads TGTGCCAGCAGTTATTCAGTGTTCTATGGCTACACCTTC.

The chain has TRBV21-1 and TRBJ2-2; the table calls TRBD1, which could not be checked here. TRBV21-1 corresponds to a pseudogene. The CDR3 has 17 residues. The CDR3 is CASGPWDTGTATGELFF. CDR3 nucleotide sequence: TGTGCCAGCGGTCCCTGGGACACCGGGACGGCGACCGGGGAGCTGTTTTTT.

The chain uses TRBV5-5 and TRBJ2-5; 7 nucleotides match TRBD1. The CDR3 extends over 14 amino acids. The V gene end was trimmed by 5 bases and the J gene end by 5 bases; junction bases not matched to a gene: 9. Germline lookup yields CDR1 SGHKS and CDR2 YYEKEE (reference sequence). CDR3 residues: CASRPRQGGETQYF. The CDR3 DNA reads TGTGCCAGCAGACCCCGACAGGGCGGCGAGACCCAGTACTTC. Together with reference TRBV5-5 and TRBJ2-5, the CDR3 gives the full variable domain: DAGVTQSPTHLIKTRGQQVTLRCSPISGHKSVSWYQQVLGQGPQFIFQYYEKEERGRGNFPDRFSARQFPNYSSELNVNALLLGDSALYLCASRPRQGGETQYFGPGTRLLVL.

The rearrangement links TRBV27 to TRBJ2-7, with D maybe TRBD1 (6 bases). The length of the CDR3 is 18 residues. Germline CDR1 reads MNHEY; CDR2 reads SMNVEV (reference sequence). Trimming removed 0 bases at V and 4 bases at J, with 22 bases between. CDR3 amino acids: CASSLSGFWKTGTYEQYF. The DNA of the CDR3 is TGTGCCAGCAGTTTATCCGGTTTCTGGAAGACAGGAACTTACGAGCAGTACTTC.

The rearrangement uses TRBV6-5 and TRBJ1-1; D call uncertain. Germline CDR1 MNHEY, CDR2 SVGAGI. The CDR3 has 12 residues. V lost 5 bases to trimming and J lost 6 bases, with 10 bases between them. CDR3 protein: CASSPLISEAFF. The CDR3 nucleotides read TGTGCCAGCAGTCCGCTCATTTCTGAAGCTTTCTTT.

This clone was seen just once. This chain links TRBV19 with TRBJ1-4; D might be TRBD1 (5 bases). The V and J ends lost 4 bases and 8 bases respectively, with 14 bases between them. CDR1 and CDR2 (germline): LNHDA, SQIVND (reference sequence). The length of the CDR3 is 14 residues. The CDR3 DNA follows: TGTGCCAGTAGTAGGGGCGGCCTATACGAAAAACTGTTTTTT. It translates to CASSRGGLYEKLFF.

This CDR3 is CASGSGIIYEQYF. The CDR3 nucleotides are TGTGCCAGCGGTAGCGGGATAATCTACGAGCAGTACTTC. The V and J genes are TRBV28 and TRBJ2-7; 8 bases fit TRBD2. This CDR3 has 13 amino acids. Trimming cost V 8 bases and J 3 bases; bases outside gene matches: 6. Germline-derived CDR1 and CDR2 are MDHEN and SYDVKM.